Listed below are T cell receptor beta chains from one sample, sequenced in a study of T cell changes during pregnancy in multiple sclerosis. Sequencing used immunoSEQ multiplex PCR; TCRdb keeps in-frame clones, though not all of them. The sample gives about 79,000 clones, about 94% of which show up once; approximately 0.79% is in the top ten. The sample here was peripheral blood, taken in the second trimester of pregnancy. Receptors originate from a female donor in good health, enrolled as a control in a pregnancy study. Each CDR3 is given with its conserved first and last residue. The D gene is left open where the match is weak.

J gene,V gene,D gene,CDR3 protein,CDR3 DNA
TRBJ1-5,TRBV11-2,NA,CASSLVAGRSNQPQHF,TGTGCCAGCAGCTTAGTCGCAGGGCGGAGCAATCAGCCCCAGCATTTT
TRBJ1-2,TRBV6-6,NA,CASNSDSFYGYTF,TGTGCCAGCAACTCGGACAGTTTCTACGGCTACACCTTC
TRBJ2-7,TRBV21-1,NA,CASSSNRPGQGLCEQYF,TGTGCCAGCAGCAGCAATAGACCGGGACAGGGTCTTTGTGAGCAGTACTTC
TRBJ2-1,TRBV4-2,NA,CASSQDANAWNEQFF,TGTGCCAGCAGCCAAGATGCGAATGCTTGGAATGAGCAGTTCTTC
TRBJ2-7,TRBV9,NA,CASSVGKTPKIYEQYF,TGTGCCAGCAGCGTAGGCAAGACACCGAAGATCTACGAGCAGTACTTC
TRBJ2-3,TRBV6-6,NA,CASSYPETGTDTQYF,TGTGCCAGCAGTTACCCCGAGACTGGCACAGATACGCAGTATTTT
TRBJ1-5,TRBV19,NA,CASSRQTTQSQPQHF,TGTGCCAGTAGTAGACAAACGACACAGTCGCAGCCCCAGCATTTT
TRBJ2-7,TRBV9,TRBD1,CASSASPDRSGDEQYF,TGTGCCAGCAGCGCCTCCCCGGACAGGTCAGGCGACGAGCAGTACTTC
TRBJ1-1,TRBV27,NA,CASRKMGGKNTEAFF,TGTGCCAGCAGAAAGATGGGGGGTAAGAACACTGAAGCTTTCTTT
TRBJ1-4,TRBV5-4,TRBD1,CASSQTGFNEKLFF,TGTGCCAGCAGCCAGACAGGGTTTAATGAAAAACTGTTTTTT